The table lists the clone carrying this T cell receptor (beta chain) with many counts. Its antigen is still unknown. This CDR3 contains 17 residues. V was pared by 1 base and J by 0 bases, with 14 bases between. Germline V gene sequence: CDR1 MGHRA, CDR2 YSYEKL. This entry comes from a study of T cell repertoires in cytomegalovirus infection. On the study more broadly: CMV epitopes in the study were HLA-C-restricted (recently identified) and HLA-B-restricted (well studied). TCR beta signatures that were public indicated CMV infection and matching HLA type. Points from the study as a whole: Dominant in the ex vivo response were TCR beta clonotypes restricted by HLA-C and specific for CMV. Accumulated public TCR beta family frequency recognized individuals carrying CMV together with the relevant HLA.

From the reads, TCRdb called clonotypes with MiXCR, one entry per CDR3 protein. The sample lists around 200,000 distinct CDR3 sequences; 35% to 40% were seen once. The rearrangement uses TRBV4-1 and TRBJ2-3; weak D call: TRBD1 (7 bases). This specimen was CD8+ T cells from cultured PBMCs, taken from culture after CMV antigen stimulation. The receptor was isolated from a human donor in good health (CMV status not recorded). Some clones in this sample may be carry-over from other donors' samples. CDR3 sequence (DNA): TGCGCCAGCAGCCAAGGTTTGGAGGGGGCGAGCACAGATACGCAGTATTTT. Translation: CASSQGLEGASTDTQYF.